A single sample gave rise to the 21 T cell receptor beta chains below, sequenced in a study of technical replicates of blood from several donors. Produced via immunoSEQ multiplex PCR; TCRdb's table is partial and in-frame only. The table has about 85,000 clones, approximately 94% seen once. Input material: T cells isolated from PBMCs. The receptors originated from a human donor in good health.

This sequence joins TRBV28 and TRBJ2-1, with TRBD2 identical over 9 bases. V trimming: 5 bases; J trimming: 9 bases; junction bases outside the gene matches: 14. CDR3 length: 16 residues. The germline gives CDR1 MDHEN, CDR2 SYDVKM. The CDR3 DNA reads TGTGCCAGCAGTCCCACGGGACTAGCAGCTGTAGGTGAGCAGTTCTTC. It translates to CASSPTGLAAVGEQFF.

The V and J genes are TRBV5-6 and TRBJ2-7, with 7 positions matching TRBD1. The CDR3 sequence is 15 residues long. The J segment lost 2 bases and the V segment lost 3 bases, leaving 8 bases of the junction unmatched. Germline loops: CDR1 SGHDT, CDR2 YYEEEE. CDR3 DNA sequence: TGTGCCAGCAGCTCTCCGACAGGGATCCCCTACGAGCAGTACTTC. Protein product: CASSSPTGIPYEQYF.

The rearrangement uses TRBV7-9 and TRBJ1-1; D is perhaps TRBD1 (6 bases). The germline gives CDR1 SEHNR, CDR2 FQNEAQ (reference sequence). Deletions cut 1 base from V and 1 base from J, with 13 bases between. The CDR3 is made up of 16 amino acids. This CDR3 is CASSLGAGGRNTEAFF. CDR3 in DNA: TGTGCCAGCAGCTTAGGAGCGGGGGGCAGGAACACTGAAGCTTTCTTT.

The rearrangement links TRBV7-9 to TRBJ2-7; 9 bases fit TRBD1. V gave up 5 bases and J gave up 7 bases; unmatched junction bases: 15. The CDR3 is made up of 16 amino acids. Germline CDR1 reads SEHNR; CDR2 reads FQNEAQ (reference sequence). This chain's CDR3 is CASSRMPGQGSQEQYF. CDR3 bases: TGTGCCAGCAGCCGGATGCCGGGACAGGGTTCCCAAGAGCAGTACTTC.

The gene calls are TRBV5-1 and TRBJ2-3, with 12 bases matching TRBD2. Germline-derived CDR1 and CDR2 are SGHRS and YFSETQ. Trimming removed 4 bases from V and 6 bases from J; junction bases left unmatched: 12. The CDR3 is made up of 17 amino acids. CDR3 loop: CASSPGASGGAWDTQYF. CDR3 DNA: TGCGCCAGCAGCCCCGGAGCTAGCGGGGGGGCATGGGATACGCAGTATTTT.

As for this clone: The junction shows a germline mismatch at one end, possibly a read error. The chain links TRBV6-6 to TRBJ1-2; TRBD1 aligns across 9 bases. The germline gives CDR1 MNHNY, CDR2 SVGAGI (reference sequence). The CDR3 has 15 amino acids. The CDR3 region is CASSYDVTGGNGYTF. The CDR3 coding sequence is TGTGCCAGCAGTTACGACGTCACAGGGGGCAATGGCTATACCTTC.

The CDR3 DNA reads TGCACCAGCAGCCAAAATTACGGAGAGACCCAGTACTTC. Protein: CTSSQNYGETQYF. The V and J genes are TRBV1 and TRBJ2-5; the table names TRBD2, a call not compared with the DNA. TRBV1 is a pseudogene. The CDR3 loop spans 13 amino acids.

CDR3 amino acids: CASSRKGLGVGCEQFF. In DNA, the CDR3 is TGCGCCAGCAGCCGGAAGGGACTAGGAGTTGGTTGTGAGCAGTTCTTC. This chain connects TRBV23-1 to TRBJ2-1; 8 positions match TRBD2. TRBV23-1 is flagged as an ORF with uncertain function. V was clipped by 6 bases and J by 9 bases; unmatched bases: 16. This CDR3 contains 16 residues.

The V gene is TRBV29-1, the J gene TRBJ1-1; no clear D. The CDR3 has 15 residues. CDR1 SQVTM and CDR2 ANQGSEA come from the germline V gene. Trimming removed 4 bases from V and 4 bases from J, with 19 bases in between. The CDR3 spells CSVVRAGEVTTEAFF. In nucleotides, the CDR3 is TGCAGCGTTGTAAGGGCCGGGGAAGTAACCACTGAAGCTTTCTTT.

The CDR3 region is CASSDDTGVAGYTF. CDR3 sequence (DNA): TGTGCCAGCAGCGACGACACAGGAGTTGCTGGCTACACCTTC. The chain uses TRBV2 and TRBJ1-2, with D maybe TRBD1 (5 bases). Germline lookup yields CDR1 SNHLY and CDR2 FYNNEI. This CDR3 spans 14 amino acids. V was trimmed by 6 bases and J by 7 bases, leaving 18 bases between them.

This clone was picked up one time. The chain joins TRBV7-9 to TRBJ2-3, with 8 bases identical to TRBD2. The CDR3 has 14 amino acids. The junction had 8 bases not matched to a gene; V was cut back by 6 bases and J by 6 bases. The germline V gene encodes CDR1 SEHNR and CDR2 FQNEAQ (reference sequence). In nucleotides, the CDR3 is TGTGCCAGCAGTGAAGCGGGAGCTCGGGATACGCAGTATTTT. Its protein product is CASSEAGARDTQYF.

The chain is built from TRBV6-6 and TRBJ2-5; 8 nucleotides line up with TRBD1. After removal of 8 bases from V and 4 bases from J, the junction contained 9 bases not matched to a gene. This CDR3 contains 14 residues. CDR1 and CDR2 (germline): MNHNY, SVGAGI (reference sequence). This CDR3 reads CASRGQDGGETQYF. CDR3 nucleotide sequence: TGTGCCAGCCGGGGACAGGATGGGGGAGAGACCCAGTACTTC.

The V gene is TRBV7-6, the J gene TRBJ1-1, with D perhaps TRBD1 (5 bases). Germline V lookup: CDR1 SGHVS, CDR2 FNYEAQ. CDR3 length equals 15 residues. V was cut by 5 bases and J by 2 bases, with 15 bases left in between. The CDR3 reads CASSLPGEGNTEAFF. Written as DNA, the CDR3 is TGTGCCAGCAGCCTCCCGGGGGAGGGAAACACTGAAGCTTTCTTT.

The gene calls are TRBV19 and TRBJ1-5; TRBD1 matches 9 bases. Germline CDR1 is LNHDA and CDR2 is SQIVND (reference sequence). V shed 8 bases and J 5 bases; nucleotides not matched to a gene: 13. This CDR3 has 16 amino acids. CDR3 in amino acids: CASLAGFDRGDQPQHF. The CDR3 bases are TGTGCCAGTCTGGCTGGGTTTGACAGGGGGGATCAGCCCCAGCATTTT.

The V call is TRBV9, the J call TRBJ2-1; D not certain. Germline V gives CDR1 SGDLS, CDR2 YYNGEE. V shed 0 bases and J shed 1 base, with 14 bases lying between them. The CDR3 sequence is 17 residues long. The CDR3 sequence is CASSVELASASYNEQFF. The CDR3 bases are TGTGCCAGCAGCGTAGAGTTGGCCTCCGCTTCCTACAATGAGCAGTTCTTC.

CDR3 nucleotide sequence: TGCGCCAGCAGCTTAACGGACACCTCCCCCCAGCATTTT. Protein: CASSLTDTSPQHF. This chain uses TRBV5-1 with TRBJ1-5; possible D gene TRBD1, 5 bases. This CDR3 comprises 13 residues. CDR1 and CDR2 (germline): SGHRS, YFSETQ. The V and J ends lost 2 bases and 10 bases respectively, with 13 bases between them.

This chain links TRBV5-1 with TRBJ2-5, with D possibly TRBD2 on 5 matching bases. From germline, CDR1 is SGHRS and CDR2 YFSETQ. V was shortened by 3 bases and J by 5 bases, with 11 bases between the two germline ends. This CDR3 contains 13 residues. The CDR3 DNA reads as TGCGCCAGCAGCTCGGACCCGGGGGAGACCCAGTACTTC. It is translated as CASSSDPGETQYF.

The V gene is TRBV9, the J gene TRBJ1-2; D gene ambiguous. This CDR3 is built from 15 residues. Germline lookup yields CDR1 SGDLS and CDR2 YYNGEE. V was cut by 0 bases and J by 4 bases, with 13 bases left in between. The CDR3 region is CASSVVTAAAYGYTF. The CDR3 DNA reads TGTGCCAGCAGCGTAGTAACAGCGGCAGCCTATGGCTACACCTTC.

The chain uses TRBV9 and TRBJ2-2; the D gene is possibly TRBD2 (6 bases). The CDR3 totals 16 residues. Germline V gene sequence: CDR1 SGDLS, CDR2 YYNGEE. V was pared by 3 bases and J by 3 bases, with 15 bases between. CDR3 DNA: TGTGCCAGCAGCGCCTACGGGGGAGGTTACACCGGGGAGCTGTTTTTT. Residues: CASSAYGGGYTGELFF. The variable domain in full, completed from reference TRBV9 and TRBJ2-2, reads DSGVTQTPKHLITATGQRVTLRCSPRSGDLSVYWYQQSLDQGLQFLIQYYNGEERAKGNILERFSAQQFPDLHSELNLSSLELGDSALYFCASSAYGGGYTGELFFGEGSRLTVL.

This clone was recorded only once. The CDR3 spells CASSLEQFTEAFF. In DNA form, the CDR3 reads TGCGCCAGCAGCTTGGAACAGTTCACTGAAGCTTTCTTT. This sequence joins TRBV5-1 and TRBJ1-1; no clear D. From germline, CDR1 is SGHRS and CDR2 YFSETQ. Trimming took off 0 bases at V and 4 bases at J, with 7 bases between the two ends. The CDR3 sequence is 13 residues long.

The J gene is TRBJ2-2, the V gene TRBV19, with 10 bases lining up with TRBD2. CDR1 is LNHDA, CDR2 SQIVND, per germline (reference sequence). This CDR3 has 15 residues. With 3 bases clipped from V and 7 bases from J, the junction kept 5 bases outside the gene matches. CDR3 coding DNA: TGTGCCAGTAGTATTCTAGCGGGAGTGGACGGGGAGCTGTTTTTT. Protein product: CASSILAGVDGELFF.